The 13 T cell receptor beta chains given below trace back to one sample, sequenced in a study of spatial heterogeneity in lung cancer. The time point was: sample taken at primary tumor resection. One entry per CDR3 protein results from TCRdb running MiXCR on the 5' RACE reads. In the table there are tens of thousands of distinct CDR3 sequences, roughly 13% of which are singletons. Sequencing used PBMCs, obtained at surgery. The receptors here all came from a male donor with early-stage non-small cell lung cancer.

This clonotype came up many times. This chain joins TRBV6-6 and TRBJ1-3; D unclear. V lost 6 bases to trimming and J lost 2 bases, with 5 bases between them. Germline CDR1 and CDR2: MNHNY and SVGAGI (reference sequence). The CDR3 is 12 amino acids. In DNA, the CDR3 is TGTGCCAGCAGCCAGACTGGAAACACCATATATTTT. Encoded protein: CASSQTGNTIYF.

The J gene is TRBJ2-5, the V gene TRBV13, with TRBD1 matching over 9 bases. Losses at the gene ends were 5 bases for V and 5 bases for J; bases not matched to a gene: 6. CDR3 length equals 14 residues. Germline lookup yields CDR1 PRHDT and CDR2 FYEKMQ (reference sequence). In DNA, the CDR3 is TGTGCCAGCAGCGCGGGACAGGGAGCCGAGACCCAGTACTTC. It encodes CASSAGQGAETQYF.

V is TRBV7-8 and J is TRBJ2-4; 12 bases are a match to TRBD2. The CDR3 is made up of 21 amino acids. V was pared by 0 bases and J by 0 bases, with 12 bases of the junction left unmatched. CDR1 is SGHVS and CDR2 is FQNEAQ in the germline V gene. The CDR3 DNA reads TGTGCCAGCAGCTTAGCGATCGCTAGCGGGGGGGCCTTGCGAGCCAAAAACATTCAGTACTTC. Amino acids: CASSLAIASGGALRAKNIQYF.

This clonotype was found many times. This chain uses TRBV4-3 with TRBJ2-6; D gene uncertain. V was shortened by 1 base and J by 0 bases, with 4 bases between the two germline ends. The CDR3 is 15 residues long. Per germline, CDR1 LGHNA and CDR2 YSLEER. The CDR3 here is CASSQARSGANVLTF. CDR3 nucleotide sequence: TGCGCCAGCAGCCAAGCCCGCTCTGGGGCCAACGTCCTGACTTTC.

The sample holds a few counts of this clonotype. J is TRBJ1-1 and V is TRBV16; tentative D call: TRBD1 (5 bases). Germline loops: CDR1 KGHSY, CDR2 FQNENV. The CDR3 has 14 residues. V lost 0 bases and J 1 base, leaving 6 bases between the germline ends. CDR3 nucleotide sequence: TGTGCCAGCAGCCAATCCGGGGGGAACACTGAAGCTTTCTTT. Amino acids: CASSQSGGNTEAFF.

The chain recombines TRBV12-3 or TRBV12-4 with TRBJ2-1; unclear D gene. The CDR3 totals 14 residues. Trimming removed 8 bases at V and 5 bases at J, with 16 bases between. The CDR3 spells CASGRGNRDNEQFF. CDR3 nucleotide sequence: TGTGCCAGCGGGCGAGGCAACCGGGACAATGAGCAGTTCTTC.

This clonotype occurred many times. The chain recombines TRBV5-1 with TRBJ2-7, with unresolved D. The CDR3 covers 14 residues. V lost 1 base and J 2 bases, leaving 10 bases between the germline ends. Germline V gene data show CDR1 as SGHRS and CDR2 as YFSETQ. The CDR3 nucleotides are TGCGCCAGCAGCTTGTCACCTGGGGCCTACGAGCAGTACTTC. As protein: CASSLSPGAYEQYF.

This clonotype was observed at least ten times. This sequence joins TRBV9 and TRBJ2-1; 7 positions match TRBD1. The V gene's germline CDR1 is SGDLS and CDR2 YYNGEE. The CDR3 consists of 13 residues. After removal of 0 bases from V and 9 bases from J, the junction contained 3 bases not matched to a gene. This CDR3 is CASSVEGAIEQFF. CDR3 nucleotides: TGTGCCAGCAGCGTAGAGGGGGCAATTGAGCAGTTCTTC.

This clonotype has ten or more counts. This chain links TRBV29-1 with TRBJ2-6; D uncertain. The germline CDR1 and CDR2 sequences are SQVTM and ANQGSEA. CDR3 length: 12 amino acids. Trimming left V 8 bases short and J 9 bases short, with 14 bases between. The CDR3: CSPDLRVNVLTF. CDR3 in DNA: TGCAGCCCGGACCTCCGGGTCAACGTCCTGACTTTC.

J is TRBJ2-2 and V is TRBV10-3; D is tentatively TRBD1 or TRBD2 (5 bases each). Germline CDR1 ENHRY, CDR2 SYGVKD. There are 14 residues in the CDR3. V was clipped by 9 bases and J by 4 bases, with 15 bases between them. CDR3 sequence reads: CAMKGSSGTGELFF. DNA of the CDR3: TGTGCCATGAAGGGGAGTTCGGGCACCGGGGAGCTGTTTTTT.

This clonotype showed up many times. The chain carries TRBV27 and TRBJ2-4; maybe TRBD2 (6 bases). The V end was cut by 3 bases, the J end by 2 bases, with 11 bases between. Germline CDR1 MNHEY, CDR2 SMNVEV (reference sequence). This CDR3 has 15 amino acids. As DNA, the CDR3 is TGTGCCAGCAGTTTTCGGGAGAGGTCCAAAAACATTCAGTACTTC. Translation gives CASSFRERSKNIQYF.

This rearrangement joins TRBV7-8 to TRBJ1-1; 7 nucleotides match TRBD1. Trimming took 3 bases from V and 3 from J; bases not matched to a gene: 7. From germline, CDR1 is SGHVS and CDR2 FQNEAQ. This CDR3 comprises 15 residues. The DNA of the CDR3 is TGTGCCAGCAGCTTCTCCAGGGGGGGTTACACTGAAGCTTTCTTT. Protein product: CASSFSRGGYTEAFF.

This clonotype was seen a handful of times. V usage is TRBV3-1 and J usage is TRBJ2-2; 7 bases agree with TRBD1. Trimming cost V 4 bases and J 4 bases; bases outside gene matches: 6. The CDR3 runs to 15 residues. Germline lookup yields CDR1 LGHDT and CDR2 YNNKEL (reference sequence). The CDR3 spells CASSPTGSGTGELFF. The CDR3 DNA reads as TGTGCCAGCAGCCCGACAGGGTCGGGCACCGGGGAGCTGTTTTTT.